The subject of this entry is one T cell receptor (beta chain). Its target is unknown. The source of the sample is a study of a mutant IDH1 vaccine in newly diagnosed glioma. For the study at large: Following radiotherapy alone, or alongside temozolomide cycles, vaccination was started after an interval of 4-6 weeks. Patients had received radiotherapy, temozolomide, or both previously, most receiving both.

Measured with immunoSEQ multiplex PCR; TCRdb has only the in-frame clones, and not every one. The sample records more than 55,000 clones, roughly 81% being singletons. Germline assignment: CDR1 SNHLY and CDR2 FYNNEI. This CDR3 has 12 residues. Deletions cut 4 bases from V and 3 bases from J, with 7 bases between. Time point: week 23, last vaccination. Doses of 300 ug of mutant IDH1 20-mer peptide were given with topical imiquimod. The V call is TRBV2, the J call TRBJ2-7; D is perhaps TRBD1 (6 bases). The source material was PBMCs, sampled from a glioma patient whose treatment included an IDH1 peptide vaccine. This sequence originates from a woman between 40 and 50 years old with glioma. Some clones in this sample may be carry-over from other donors' samples. For the CDR3, the DNA is TGTGCCAGCAGTGGGGACAACTACGAGCAGTACTTC. Protein product: CASSGDNYEQYF.